The T cell receptor beta chain described here comes from a study of lymphopenia after photon versus proton radiotherapy. About this clone: No antigen is known for it.

The length of the CDR3 is 15 residues. CDR1 is SGHRS, CDR2 YFSETQ, per germline. The V end lost 2 bases, the J end lost 0 bases, and 6 bases lay between the germline ends. General study results and limits: Oligoclonal CD8+ Temra expansion after nadir drove photon patients' diversity drop.

The protocol was immunoSEQ multiplex PCR, while the TCRdb copy is restricted to in-frame clones and leaves out a portion. The table includes almost 7,500 clones, roughly 86% detected once. The receptor was derived from a young man with gastric cancer. The sequences come from peripheral blood, collected from a patient treated with photon-based radiotherapy. The chain joins TRBV5-1 to TRBJ1-6; unclear D gene. Here the CDR3 DNA reads TGCGCCAGCAGCTTTTTAGGCTCCTATAATTCACCCCTCCACTTT. It specifies CASSFLGSYNSPLHF.